These T cell receptor beta chains were read from a single sample in a study of control samples from healthy donors and cancer patients. Some clones are missing from TCRdb's copy, which holds only in-frame ones; the method was immunoSEQ multiplex PCR. The repertoire holds tens of thousands of clones, with 85% to 95% as singletons. Sequencing was done on a sample of blood. These receptors were taken from a woman aged 25 to 39 in good health. CDR3s include the opening cysteine and the closing phenylalanine or tryptophan. The D gene is left open where the match is weak. A clone size is listed for some rows: how often the clone was seen (once, few, many), or a class if it is expanded.

CDR3nt: TGTGCCAGCAGTGAAGATGGAGTAGCGGCTTCCTCCTACAATGAGCAGTTCTTC; CDR3aa: CASSEDGVAASSYNEQFF; d_gene: -; j_gene: TRBJ2-1; abundance: -; v_gene: TRBV6-1
CDR3nt: TGTGCCAGCAGCTTAGCGGGGGGCACAGATACGCAGTATTTT; CDR3aa: CASSLAGGTDTQYF; d_gene: -; j_gene: TRBJ2-3; abundance: -; v_gene: TRBV7-8
CDR3nt: TGTGCCAGCACGGGGACAGGACGGGGTGACACTGAAGCTTTCTTT; CDR3aa: CASTGTGRGDTEAFF; d_gene: -; j_gene: TRBJ1-1; abundance: once; v_gene: TRBV21-1
CDR3nt: TGTGCCAGCAGGCGGGACAGTTTTGCCGCCGGGGAGCTGTTTTTT; CDR3aa: CASRRDSFAAGELFF; d_gene: -; j_gene: TRBJ2-2; abundance: -; v_gene: TRBV2
CDR3nt: TGTGCCAGCAGATTACAGGGTTATCAGCCCCAGCATTTT; CDR3aa: CASRLQGYQPQHF; d_gene: -; j_gene: TRBJ1-5; abundance: -; v_gene: TRBV2
CDR3nt: TGTGCAGGACAGGGGACGAACACCGGGGAGCTGTTTTTT; CDR3aa: CAGQGTNTGELFF; d_gene: TRBD1; j_gene: TRBJ2-2; abundance: -; v_gene: TRBV19
CDR3nt: TGTGCCAGCAGTTACTCTCTGGAGGGGGTCTACGAGCAGTACTTC; CDR3aa: CASSYSLEGVYEQYF; d_gene: -; j_gene: TRBJ2-7; abundance: -; v_gene: TRBV6-5
CDR3nt: TGCGCCAGCAGGGGTAGCGGGGGATTCACAGATACGCAGTATTTT; CDR3aa: CASRGSGGFTDTQYF; d_gene: TRBD2; j_gene: TRBJ2-3; abundance: -; v_gene: TRBV10-2
CDR3nt: TGTGCCAGCAATTCGACTAAAAAGATAACTAGGTACTCTGGAAACACCATATATTTT; CDR3aa: CASNSTKKITRYSGNTIYF; d_gene: -; j_gene: TRBJ1-3; abundance: -; v_gene: TRBV27
CDR3nt: TGTGCCAGCAGCCAAGGGGAAGGGACCCAGTACTTC; CDR3aa: CASSQGEGTQYF; d_gene: -; j_gene: TRBJ2-5; abundance: -; v_gene: TRBV3-1/TRBV3-2
CDR3nt: TGTGCCAGCTCAATGATGGGGGGGCGCAGAGCCCAGCATTTT; CDR3aa: CASSMMGGRRAQHF; d_gene: -; j_gene: TRBJ1-5; abundance: -; v_gene: TRBV18
CDR3nt: TGTGCCAGCAGTTACTCGTTACAGGGGACAGATACGCAGTATTTT; CDR3aa: CASSYSLQGTDTQYF; d_gene: TRBD1; j_gene: TRBJ2-3; abundance: -; v_gene: TRBV6-2/TRBV6-3
CDR3nt: TGCGCCAGCAGTGTTTGGGCTTGGGAAAAACTGTTTTTT; CDR3aa: CASSVWAWEKLFF; d_gene: -; j_gene: TRBJ1-4; abundance: -; v_gene: TRBV10-2
CDR3nt: TGTGCCAGCAGCTTAATATGGACAGGGGGCTTCTACGAGCAGTACTTC; CDR3aa: CASSLIWTGGFYEQYF; d_gene: TRBD1; j_gene: TRBJ2-7; abundance: -; v_gene: TRBV11-3
CDR3nt: TGTGCCACCAACACCGACCAGGGGGCGGTTAATTCACCCCTCCACTTT; CDR3aa: CATNTDQGAVNSPLHF; d_gene: TRBD1; j_gene: TRBJ1-6; abundance: -; v_gene: TRBV15
CDR3nt: TGTGCTAGTGGTTTGGTGCTAGCGGGGAACACCGGGGAGCTGTTTTTT; CDR3aa: CASGLVLAGNTGELFF; d_gene: TRBD2; j_gene: TRBJ2-2; abundance: -; v_gene: TRBV12-5
CDR3nt: TGTGCCAGCAGTTCGACAGGGAAATCCTACGAGCAGTACTTC; CDR3aa: CASSSTGKSYEQYF; d_gene: TRBD1; j_gene: TRBJ2-7; abundance: -; v_gene: TRBV6-5
CDR3nt: TGCGCCAGCAGCCTAACTGGAGGGCCCTACAATGAGCAGTTCTTC; CDR3aa: CASSLTGGPYNEQFF; d_gene: -; j_gene: TRBJ2-1; abundance: -; v_gene: TRBV4-1
CDR3nt: TGTGCCAGCAGCTTAACGGGTATCCAAGAGACCCAGTACTTC; CDR3aa: CASSLTGIQETQYF; d_gene: -; j_gene: TRBJ2-5; abundance: -; v_gene: TRBV7-3
CDR3nt: TGTGCCTGGAGTGTCAACAGCAATCAGCCCCAGCATTTT; CDR3aa: CAWSVNSNQPQHF; d_gene: -; j_gene: TRBJ1-5; abundance: -; v_gene: TRBV30
CDR3nt: TGTGTCAGCTCAGCCAGCCAAGACAGGGAAAAACTGTTTTTT; CDR3aa: CVSSASQDREKLFF; d_gene: -; j_gene: TRBJ1-4; abundance: -; v_gene: TRBV18
CDR3nt: TGTGCCAGCAGCGAACAGACTTCTGGTTCACCCCTCCACTTT; CDR3aa: CASSEQTSGSPLHF; d_gene: -; j_gene: TRBJ1-6; abundance: -; v_gene: TRBV7-3
CDR3nt: TGTGCCAGCAGTCCCTCTAGAATGGGACGAGGGACTTCACCCCTCCACTTT; CDR3aa: CASSPSRMGRGTSPLHF; d_gene: -; j_gene: TRBJ1-6; abundance: once; v_gene: TRBV27
CDR3nt: TGTGCCACCAGCAGAGACACAGGGCCCTGGGCCCAGCATTTT; CDR3aa: CATSRDTGPWAQHF; d_gene: -; j_gene: TRBJ1-5; abundance: -; v_gene: TRBV15
CDR3nt: TGTGCCAGCAGCCAAGGACAGGAGAACACAGATACGCAGTATTTT; CDR3aa: CASSQGQENTDTQYF; d_gene: -; j_gene: TRBJ2-3; abundance: -; v_gene: TRBV3-1/TRBV3-2
CDR3nt: TGCGCCAGTGGGAGGGGCACTGAAGCTTTCTTT; CDR3aa: CASGRGTEAFF; d_gene: -; j_gene: TRBJ1-1; abundance: -; v_gene: TRBV5-1
CDR3nt: TGCGCCAGCAGCCAAGATAGGAGACAGGGGGCGGCGCAGCCCCAGCATTTT; CDR3aa: CASSQDRRQGAAQPQHF; d_gene: TRBD1; j_gene: TRBJ1-5; abundance: few; v_gene: TRBV4-1
CDR3nt: TGTGCCAGCAGCTTGGCGGGTCACTCCTCCTCTGGAAACACCATATATTTT; CDR3aa: CASSLAGHSSSGNTIYF; d_gene: -; j_gene: TRBJ1-3; abundance: -; v_gene: TRBV5-4
CDR3nt: TGCAGTGCCGACCGTTACAATGAGCAGTTCTTC; CDR3aa: CSADRYNEQFF; d_gene: -; j_gene: TRBJ2-1; abundance: -; v_gene: TRBV20-1
CDR3nt: TGTGCCAGCAGCTTAGTGACGGGCTCCTATAATTCACCCCTCCACTTT; CDR3aa: CASSLVTGSYNSPLHF; d_gene: -; j_gene: TRBJ1-6; abundance: once; v_gene: TRBV7-9
CDR3nt: TGTGCCAGTAGTAGGACTAGCGGGGATTACAATGAGCAGTTCTTC; CDR3aa: CASSRTSGDYNEQFF; d_gene: TRBD2; j_gene: TRBJ2-1; abundance: -; v_gene: TRBV19
CDR3nt: TGTGCCAGCAAGACAGGGTTTTTCGACGAGCAGTACTTC; CDR3aa: CASKTGFFDEQYF; d_gene: TRBD1; j_gene: TRBJ2-7; abundance: -; v_gene: TRBV28
CDR3nt: TGTGCCAGCAGTGCAAAGCAGGGGCTGACTGGAGATGGCTACACCTTC; CDR3aa: CASSAKQGLTGDGYTF; d_gene: -; j_gene: TRBJ1-2; abundance: once; v_gene: TRBV25-1
CDR3nt: TGTGCCAGCATGCAGGACCCAACCTCCTACGAGCAGTACTTC; CDR3aa: CASMQDPTSYEQYF; d_gene: -; j_gene: TRBJ2-7; abundance: -; v_gene: TRBV6-5
CDR3nt: TGTGCCAGCTCGACAGGGCCGAACTATGGCTACACCTTC; CDR3aa: CASSTGPNYGYTF; d_gene: TRBD1; j_gene: TRBJ1-2; abundance: once; v_gene: TRBV7-9
CDR3nt: TGCGCCAGCAGCTCGGGACAGGGCTACGAGCAGTACTTC; CDR3aa: CASSSGQGYEQYF; d_gene: TRBD1; j_gene: TRBJ2-7; abundance: -; v_gene: TRBV5-1
CDR3nt: TGTGCCAGCAGCGTGGGACAGGTTAGCAATCAGCCCCAGCATTTT; CDR3aa: CASSVGQVSNQPQHF; d_gene: TRBD1; j_gene: TRBJ1-5; abundance: -; v_gene: TRBV6-5
CDR3nt: TGTGCCAGCAGCTATTGGACTAGCGGGACCAATGAGCAGTTCTTC; CDR3aa: CASSYWTSGTNEQFF; d_gene: TRBD2; j_gene: TRBJ2-1; abundance: -; v_gene: TRBV27
CDR3nt: TGTGCCAGCAGCGTAGGCCGGAACACTGAAGCTTTCTTT; CDR3aa: CASSVGRNTEAFF; d_gene: -; j_gene: TRBJ1-1; abundance: -; v_gene: TRBV9
CDR3nt: TGTGCCAGCAGCCCCCGGTTCCGGGGTGTCTCCTACGAGCAGTACTTC; CDR3aa: CASSPRFRGVSYEQYF; d_gene: -; j_gene: TRBJ2-7; abundance: -; v_gene: TRBV9
CDR3nt: TGTGCCAGCTCACCCAAGAACACCGGGGAGCTGTTTTTT; CDR3aa: CASSPKNTGELFF; d_gene: -; j_gene: TRBJ2-2; abundance: -; v_gene: TRBV18
CDR3nt: TGCGCCAGCAGCTTGGGACAGGGGTTCGACGAGCAGTACTTC; CDR3aa: CASSLGQGFDEQYF; d_gene: TRBD1; j_gene: TRBJ2-7; abundance: -; v_gene: TRBV5-1
CDR3nt: TGTGCCAGCACCCCACCAATGAGCTCCTACAATGAGCAGTTCTTC; CDR3aa: CASTPPMSSYNEQFF; d_gene: -; j_gene: TRBJ2-1; abundance: once; v_gene: TRBV27